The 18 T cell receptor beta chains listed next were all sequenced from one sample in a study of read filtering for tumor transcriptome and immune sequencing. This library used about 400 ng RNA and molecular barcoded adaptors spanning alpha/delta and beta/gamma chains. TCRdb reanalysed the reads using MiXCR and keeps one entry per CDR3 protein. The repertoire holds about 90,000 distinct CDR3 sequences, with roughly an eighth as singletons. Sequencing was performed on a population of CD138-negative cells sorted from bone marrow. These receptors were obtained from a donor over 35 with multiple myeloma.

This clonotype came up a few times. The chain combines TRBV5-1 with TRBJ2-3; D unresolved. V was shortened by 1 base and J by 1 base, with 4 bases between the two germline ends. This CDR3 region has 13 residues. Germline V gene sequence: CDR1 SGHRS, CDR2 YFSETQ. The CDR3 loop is CASSLRGTDTQYF. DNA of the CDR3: TGCGCCAGCAGCTTGAGGGGCACAGATACGCAGTATTTT.

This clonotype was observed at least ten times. The CDR3, as DNA: TGTGCCAGCAGTTTACCCCTGCGATCAAGGGGGCTTAACAATGAGCAGTTCTTC. Amino acid sequence: CASSLPLRSRGLNNEQFF. The rearrangement joins TRBV28 to TRBJ2-1; TRBD1 aligns across 7 bases. The V gene's germline CDR1 is MDHEN and CDR2 SYDVKM. J lost 5 bases, V lost 2 bases, and 15 bases had no gene match. This CDR3 spans 18 amino acids.

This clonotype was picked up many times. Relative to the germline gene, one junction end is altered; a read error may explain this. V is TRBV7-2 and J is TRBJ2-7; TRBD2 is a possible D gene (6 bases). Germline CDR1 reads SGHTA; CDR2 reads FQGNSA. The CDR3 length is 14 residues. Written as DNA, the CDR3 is TGTGCCAGCAGCGTAGCCCGGACTACCTACGAGCAGTACTTC. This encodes CASSVARTTYEQYF.

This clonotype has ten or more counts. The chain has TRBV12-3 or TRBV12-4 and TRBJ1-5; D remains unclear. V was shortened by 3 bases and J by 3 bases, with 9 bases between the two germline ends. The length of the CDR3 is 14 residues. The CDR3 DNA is TGTGCCAGCAGTTTCGCACAGAACAATCAGCCCCAGCATTTT. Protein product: CASSFAQNNQPQHF.

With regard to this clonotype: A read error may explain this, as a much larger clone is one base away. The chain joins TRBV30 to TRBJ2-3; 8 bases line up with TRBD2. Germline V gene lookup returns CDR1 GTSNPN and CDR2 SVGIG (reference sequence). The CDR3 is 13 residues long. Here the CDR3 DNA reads TGTGCCTGGATTGCGGGAGGCACAGGTACGCAGTATTTT. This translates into CAWIAGGTGTQYF.

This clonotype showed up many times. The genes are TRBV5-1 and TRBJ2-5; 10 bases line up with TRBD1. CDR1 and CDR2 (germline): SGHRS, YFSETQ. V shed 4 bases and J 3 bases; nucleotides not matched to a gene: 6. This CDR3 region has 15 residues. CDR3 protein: CASSPAGTGEETQYF. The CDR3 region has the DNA TGCGCCAGCAGCCCGGCCGGGACAGGGGAAGAGACCCAGTACTTC.

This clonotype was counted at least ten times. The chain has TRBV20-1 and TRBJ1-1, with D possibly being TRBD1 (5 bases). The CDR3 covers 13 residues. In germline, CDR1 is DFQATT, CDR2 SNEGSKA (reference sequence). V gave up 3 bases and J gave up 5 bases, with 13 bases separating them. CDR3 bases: TGCAGTGCTAGGAAGGCAGGGAAGACTGAAGCTTTCTTT. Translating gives CSARKAGKTEAFF.

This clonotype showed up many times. CDR3 in amino acids: CASSQGSSRGAGARKQFF. In DNA, the CDR3 is TGCGCCAGCAGCCAAGGAAGTTCCCGGGGAGCGGGAGCTAGGAAGCAGTTCTTC. J is TRBJ2-1 and V is TRBV4-1, with 8 nucleotides matching TRBD2. Trimming cost V 1 base and J 11 bases; bases outside gene matches: 19. The CDR3 spans 18 residues. The germline V gene encodes CDR1 MGHRA and CDR2 YSYEKL.

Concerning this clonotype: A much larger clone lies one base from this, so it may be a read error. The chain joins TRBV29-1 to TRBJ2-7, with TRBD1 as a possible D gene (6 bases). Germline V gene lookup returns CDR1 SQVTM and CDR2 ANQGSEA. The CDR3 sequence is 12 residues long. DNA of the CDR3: TGCAGCGCCGGGACACAGTACTACGAGCATTACTTC. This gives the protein CSAGTQYYEHYF.

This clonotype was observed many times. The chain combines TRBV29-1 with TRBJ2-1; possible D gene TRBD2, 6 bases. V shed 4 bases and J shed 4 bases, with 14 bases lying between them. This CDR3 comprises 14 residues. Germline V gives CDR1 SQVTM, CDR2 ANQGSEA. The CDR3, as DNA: TGCAGCGTTGTAGGAGGGCCGGTGTACAATGAGCAGTTCTTC. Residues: CSVVGGPVYNEQFF.

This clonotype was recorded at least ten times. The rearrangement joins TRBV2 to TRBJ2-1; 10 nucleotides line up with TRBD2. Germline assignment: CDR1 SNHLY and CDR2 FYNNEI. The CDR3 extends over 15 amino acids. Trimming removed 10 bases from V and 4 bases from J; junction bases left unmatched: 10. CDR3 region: CATNPGLARYNEQFF. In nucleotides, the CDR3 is TGTGCCACCAATCCGGGACTAGCGCGTTACAATGAGCAGTTCTTC. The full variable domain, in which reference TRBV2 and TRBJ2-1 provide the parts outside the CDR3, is EPEVTQTPSHQVTQMGQEVILRCVPISNHLYFYWYRQILGQKVEFLVSFYNNEISEKSEIFDDQFSVERPDGSNFTLKIRSTKLEDSAMYFCATNPGLARYNEQFFGPGTRLTVL.

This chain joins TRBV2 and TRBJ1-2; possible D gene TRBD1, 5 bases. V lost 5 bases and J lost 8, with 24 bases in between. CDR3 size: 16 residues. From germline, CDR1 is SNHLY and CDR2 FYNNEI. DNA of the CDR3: TGTGCCAGCAGTCCTATCCCGAGAGGGGCCCTCTTCGGCTACACCTTC. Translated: CASSPIPRGALFGYTF.

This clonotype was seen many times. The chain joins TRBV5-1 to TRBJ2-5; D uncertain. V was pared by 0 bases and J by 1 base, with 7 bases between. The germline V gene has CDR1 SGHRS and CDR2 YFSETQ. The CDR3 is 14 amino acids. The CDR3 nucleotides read TGCGCCAGCAGCTTGGCCAGCTCCCAAGAGACCCAGTACTTC. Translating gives CASSLASSQETQYF.

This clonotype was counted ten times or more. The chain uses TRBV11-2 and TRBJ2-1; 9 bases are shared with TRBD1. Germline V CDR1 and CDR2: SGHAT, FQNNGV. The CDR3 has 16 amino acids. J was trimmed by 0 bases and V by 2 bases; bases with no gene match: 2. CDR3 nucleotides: TGTGCCAGCAGCTTATGGGGACAGGGCTCCTACAATGAGCAGTTCTTC. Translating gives CASSLWGQGSYNEQFF.

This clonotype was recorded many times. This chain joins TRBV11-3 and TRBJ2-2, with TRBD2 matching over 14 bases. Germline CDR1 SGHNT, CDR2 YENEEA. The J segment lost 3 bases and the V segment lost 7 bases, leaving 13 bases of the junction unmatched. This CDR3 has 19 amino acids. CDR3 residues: CASTAGTSGRGQDTGELFF. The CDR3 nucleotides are TGTGCCAGCACGGCCGGGACTAGCGGGAGAGGGCAAGACACCGGGGAGCTGTTTTTT.

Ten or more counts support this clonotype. The CDR3 loop reads CASSPPTGSLREQYF. The CDR3 bases are TGTGCCAGCAGCCCTCCGACAGGGTCACTTCGGGAGCAGTACTTC. The gene calls are TRBV3-1 and TRBJ2-7; 7 bases map to TRBD1. Germline lookup yields CDR1 LGHDT and CDR2 YNNKEL (reference sequence). V gave up 4 bases and J gave up 7 bases; unmatched junction bases: 13. The CDR3 sequence is 15 residues long.

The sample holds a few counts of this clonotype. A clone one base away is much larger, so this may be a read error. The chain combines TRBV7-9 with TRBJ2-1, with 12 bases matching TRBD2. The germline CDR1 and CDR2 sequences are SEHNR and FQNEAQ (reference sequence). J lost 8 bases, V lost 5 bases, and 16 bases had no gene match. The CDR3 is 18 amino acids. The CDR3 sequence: CASSPGPGLAGRYDEQFF. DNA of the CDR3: TGTGCCAGCAGCCCAGGCCCCGGACTAGCGGGAAGATACGATGAGCAGTTCTTC.

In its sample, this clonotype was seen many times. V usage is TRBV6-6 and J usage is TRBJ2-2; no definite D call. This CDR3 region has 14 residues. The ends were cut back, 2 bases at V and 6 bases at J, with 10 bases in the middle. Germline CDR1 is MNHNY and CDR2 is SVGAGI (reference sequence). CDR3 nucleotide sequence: TGTGCCAGCAGTTACGTTCCGGATTCCGGGGAGCTGTTTTTT. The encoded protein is CASSYVPDSGELFF.